This section outlines one T cell receptor beta chain sequence together with its context. Its antigen is unknown. Clones were sequenced by immunoSEQ multiplex PCR, and TCRdb holds only the in-frame ones, with some missing. Here the sample spans some 72,000 clones, roughly three quarters being singletons. This sample is drawn from a study of early stage breast cancer tumors. Study background: The ER+/PR+/HER2- tumors included fewer than 10 ductal and a handful of lobular carcinomas.

Whole-study findings and limits: Enriched TCRB sequences shared across patients were mostly commonly generated sequences. Bulk DNA sequencing of unsorted cells missed chain pairing and markers. Tumors had approximately 2.5-fold higher T cell density and higher clonality than adjacent normal breast tissue.

The CDR3 totals 14 residues. CDR1 KGHSH and CDR2 LQKENI come from the germline V gene. V was cut by 5 bases and J by 5 bases, with 16 bases left in between. The specimen was blood. J is TRBJ2-7 and V is TRBV18; D might be TRBD1 (7 bases). This sequence was found in a person in their sixties with breast cancer. This chain's CDR3 is CASSTGDRIHEQYF. The CDR3 DNA reads as TGTGCCAGCTCAACGGGGGACAGAATACACGAGCAGTACTTC.